This TCR beta chain was retrieved from a study of identical twins. TCRdb fed the 5' RACE reads into MiXCR, producing one record per CDR3 protein. In the table there are some 570,000 distinct CDR3 sequences, about 22% of which are singletons. Germline CDR1 SEHNR, CDR2 FQNEAQ (reference sequence). The CDR3 sequence is 13 residues long. V shed 3 bases and J shed 1 base, with 6 bases lying between them. There are a few counts of this clonotype. The same data also went into a second study, on yellow fever vaccine responses in identical twins.

This chain connects TRBV7-9 to TRBJ1-2; D gene uncertain. This TCR was recovered from a young woman in good health. Source material: CD4+ T cells sorted from blood. The CDR3 reads CASSFNSNYGYTF. CDR3 coding DNA: TGTGCCAGCAGCTTTAACAGTAACTATGGCTACACCTTC.